This T cell receptor (beta chain) was sequenced during a study of CD4+ T cells in melanoma. Study-wide findings and caveats: Neoantigen-specific CD4+ T cells in melanoma reportedly had diverse differentiation states. CD8+ T cell, macrophage and B cell function reportedly correlated with neoantigen-specific CD4+ T cells.

This clone was detected once. Its specificity is unknown. Per germline, CDR1 KGHSY and CDR2 FQNENV. Trimming pared 0 bases from V and 7 bases from J, leaving 10 bases between. The CDR3 is made up of 15 amino acids. The assay was immunoSEQ multiplex PCR, and TCRdb's table has in-frame clones only and misses some. The data contain over 3,000 clones, over 60% of them singletons. The receptor comes from a human donor with melanoma. The rearrangement links TRBV16 to TRBJ1-6, with D perhaps matching TRBD1 (5 bases). Sequencing used cells from a culture (not recorded whether cultured in vitro). CDR3 bases: TGTGCCAGCAGCCAATCCGGGGGTTCCAATTCACCCCTCCACTTT. Protein sequence: CASSQSGGSNSPLHF. Full variable domain (remainder filled in from reference TRBV16 and TRBJ1-6): GEEVAQTPKHLVRGEGQKAKLYCAPIKGHSYVFWYQQVLKNEFKFLISFQNENVFDETGMPKERFSAKCLPNSPCSLEIQATKLEDSAVYFCASSQSGGSNSPLHFGNGTRLTVT.